This T cell receptor beta chain derives from a study of shared clonotypes between healthy human individuals. As for the study in general: Each donor contributed plates that comprised three CD4 naive, three CD4 memory, two CD8 naive and one CD8 memory.

In the naive CD8 group, cells lacked CD45RO and were positively selected for CCR7, so terminally differentiated effector memory CD45RA+ cells were left out. Data came from immunoSEQ multiplex PCR; TCRdb stores just in-frame clones and leaves some out. The table lists about 2.1 million clones, around 95% of them singletons. The CDR3 extends over 15 amino acids. Deletions cut 1 base from V and 2 bases from J, with 15 bases between. Germline V gene data show CDR1 as SQVTM and CDR2 as ANQGSEA. The specimen was naive CD8+ T cells from PBMCs. The clonotype comes from a young man in good health. Some clones in this sample may be carry-over from other donors' samples. This chain connects TRBV29-1 to TRBJ2-7; D ambiguous. The CDR3 nucleotides read TGCAGCGTTGAAGGGGTTCTAGGCCTTCCCTACGAGCAGTACTTC. This translates into CSVEGVLGLPYEQYF.